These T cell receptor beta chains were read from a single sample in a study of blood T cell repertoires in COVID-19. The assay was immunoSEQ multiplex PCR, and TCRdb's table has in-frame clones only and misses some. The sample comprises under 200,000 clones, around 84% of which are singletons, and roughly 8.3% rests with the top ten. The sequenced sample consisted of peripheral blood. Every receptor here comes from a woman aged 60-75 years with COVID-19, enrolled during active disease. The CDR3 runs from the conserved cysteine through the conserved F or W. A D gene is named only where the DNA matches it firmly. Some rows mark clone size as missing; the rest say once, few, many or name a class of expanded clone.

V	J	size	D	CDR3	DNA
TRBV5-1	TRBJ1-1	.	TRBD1	CASSSTGWTEAFF	TGCGCCAGCAGCTCGACAGGGTGGACTGAAGCTTTCTTT
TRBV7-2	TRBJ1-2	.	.	CASSLGQSYGYTF	TGTGCCAGCAGCCTAGGACAGAGCTATGGCTACACCTTC
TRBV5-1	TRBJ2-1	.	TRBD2	CASSTNSGLSYNEQFF	TGCGCCAGCAGTACCAATAGCGGGCTATCCTACAATGAGCAGTTCTTC
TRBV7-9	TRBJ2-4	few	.	CASSLQSIQYF	TGTGCCAGCAGCTTACAGTCAATTCAGTACTTC
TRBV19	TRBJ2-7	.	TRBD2	CASSPLAGGTYEQYF	TGTGCCAGTAGTCCTCTAGCGGGAGGAACCTACGAGCAGTACTTC
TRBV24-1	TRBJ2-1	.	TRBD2	CATSESGGSSYNEQFF	TGTGCCACCAGTGAGAGCGGGGGGAGCTCCTACAATGAGCAGTTCTTC
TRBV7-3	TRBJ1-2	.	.	CASSPSAANYGYTF	TGTGCCAGCAGCCCCTCAGCGGCTAACTATGGCTACACCTTC
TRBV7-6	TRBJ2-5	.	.	CASSLATGVQETQYF	TGTGCCAGCAGCTTAGCGACAGGAGTACAAGAGACCCAGTACTTC
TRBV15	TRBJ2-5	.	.	CATKGLLAGGLETQYF	TGTGCCACTAAAGGCCTTCTGGCAGGGGGGTTGGAGACCCAGTACTTC
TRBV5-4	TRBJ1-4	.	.	CASSLAGGGGKKLFF	TGTGCCAGCAGCTTGGCCGGTGGGGGGGGGAAAAAACTGTTTTTT
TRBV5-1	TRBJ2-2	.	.	CASSLDGERSGELFF	TGCGCCAGCAGCTTGGACGGGGAGCGGTCCGGGGAGCTGTTTTTT
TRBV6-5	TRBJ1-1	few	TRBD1	CASSYEGAGTEAFF	TGTGCCAGCAGTTACGAGGGGGCCGGCACTGAAGCTTTCTTT
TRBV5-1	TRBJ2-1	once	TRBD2	CASSRTSGLYNEQFF	TGCGCCAGCAGCCGCACTAGCGGTTTATACAATGAGCAGTTCTTC
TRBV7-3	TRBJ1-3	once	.	CASSLTLGGRGNTIYF	TGTGCCAGCAGCTTAACCTTGGGAGGGAGAGGAAACACCATATATTTT
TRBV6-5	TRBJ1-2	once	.	CASTVGRGGYGYTF	TGTGCCAGCACAGTAGGCCGCGGAGGGTATGGCTACACCTTC
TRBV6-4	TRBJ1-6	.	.	CASSRTPAGGRSPLHF	TGTGCCAGCAGTCGAACCCCGGCAGGAGGGAGGTCACCCCTCCACTTT
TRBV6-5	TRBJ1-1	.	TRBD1	CASRGQGAITEAFF	TGTGCCAGCAGAGGACAGGGGGCAATTACTGAAGCTTTCTTT
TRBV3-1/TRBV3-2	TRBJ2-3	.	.	CASSQRGTDTQYF	TGTGCCAGCAGCCAACGGGGAACAGATACGCAGTATTTT
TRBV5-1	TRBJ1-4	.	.	CASSLALTNEKLFF	TGCGCCAGCAGCTTGGCCTTAACAAATGAAAAACTGTTTTTT
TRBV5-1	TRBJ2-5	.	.	CASSLGFGLPVEETQYF	TGCGCCAGCAGCTTGGGATTCGGGTTGCCGGTCGAAGAGACCCAGTACTTC
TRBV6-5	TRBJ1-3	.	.	CASSYSHGAGNTIYF	TGTGCCAGCAGTTACTCCCACGGGGCTGGAAACACCATATATTTT
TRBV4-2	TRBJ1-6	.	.	CASSQDLPYSYNSPLHF	TGTGCCAGCAGCCAAGATCTCCCTTACTCCTATAATTCACCCCTCCACTTT
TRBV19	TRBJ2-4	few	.	CASSIWGTGAKNIQYF	TGTGCCAGTAGTATTTGGGGGACTGGGGCCAAAAACATTCAGTACTTC
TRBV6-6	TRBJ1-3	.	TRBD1	CASSYGRGSSGNTIYF	TGTGCCAGCAGTTACGGCAGGGGGTCCTCTGGAAACACCATATATTTT
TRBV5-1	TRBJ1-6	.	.	CASRRQDDSSPLHF	TGCGCCAGCAGGAGACAGGACGATAGCTCACCCCTCCACTTT
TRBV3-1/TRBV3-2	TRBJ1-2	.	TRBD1	CASSQVGTVF	TGTGCCAGCAGCCAAGTGGGGACAGTCTTC
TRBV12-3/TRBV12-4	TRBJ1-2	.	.	CASSLARGLGYTF	TGTGCCAGCAGTTTAGCGCGGGGGCTCGGCTACACCTTC
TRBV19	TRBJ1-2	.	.	CASTRKQGNYGYTF	TGTGCCAGTACCCGCAAACAGGGTAACTATGGCTACACCTTC
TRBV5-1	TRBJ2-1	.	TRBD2	CASSFFTSGSSYNEQFF	TGCGCCAGCAGCTTCTTTACTAGCGGGAGCTCCTACAATGAGCAGTTCTTC
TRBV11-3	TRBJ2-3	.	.	CASSLEAQDTQYF	TGTGCCAGCAGCTTAGAAGCACAGGATACGCAGTATTTT
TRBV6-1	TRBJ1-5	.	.	CASSEALRGGERPQHF	TGTGCCAGCAGTGAAGCGCTTCGGGGGGGCGAGAGGCCCCAGCATTTT
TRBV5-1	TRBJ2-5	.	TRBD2	CASSLGGLGSAETQYF	TGCGCCAGCAGCTTGGGGGGACTAGGAAGCGCAGAGACCCAGTACTTC
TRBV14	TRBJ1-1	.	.	CASSPGLTEAFF	TGTGCCAGCAGCCCTGGACTGACTGAAGCTTTCTTT
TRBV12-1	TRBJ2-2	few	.	CASSFEVGANTGELFF	TGTGCCAGCAGCTTTGAAGTAGGGGCGAACACCGGGGAGCTGTTTTTT
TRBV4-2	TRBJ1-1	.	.	CASSQEGNRKNTEAFF	TGTGCCAGCAGCCAAGAAGGAAACAGGAAGAACACTGAAGCTTTCTTT
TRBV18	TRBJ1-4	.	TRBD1	CASAPGQVNEKLFF	TGTGCCAGCGCGCCGGGACAGGTTAATGAAAAACTGTTTTTT
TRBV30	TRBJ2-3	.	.	CAWSVQGGETDTQYF	TGTGCCTGGAGTGTACAGGGGGGGGAAACAGATACGCAGTATTTT
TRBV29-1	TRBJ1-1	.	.	CSVEGGQMNTEAFF	TGCAGCGTTGAAGGTGGACAGATGAACACTGAAGCTTTCTTT
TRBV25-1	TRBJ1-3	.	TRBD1	CASSPRDSRNTIYF	TGTGCCAGCAGTCCGCGGGACAGTCGAAACACCATATATTTT
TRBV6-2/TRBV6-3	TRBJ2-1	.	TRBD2	CASSYEAGGSYNEQFF	TGTGCCAGCAGTTACGAAGCGGGGGGCTCCTACAATGAGCAGTTCTTC
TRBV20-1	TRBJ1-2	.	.	CSARADYGYTF	TGCAGTGCTAGAGCCGACTATGGCTACACCTTC
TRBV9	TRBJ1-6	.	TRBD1	CASSVEGALNSPLHF	TGTGCCAGCAGCGTAGAGGGGGCCCTTAATTCACCCCTCCACTTT
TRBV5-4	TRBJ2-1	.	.	CASSLWRDRAYNEQFF	TGTGCCAGCAGCCTCTGGAGGGATCGAGCCTACAATGAGCAGTTCTTC
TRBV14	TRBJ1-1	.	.	CASSQGGNTEAFF	TGTGCCAGCAGCCAGGGGGGGAACACTGAAGCTTTCTTT
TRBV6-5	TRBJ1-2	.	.	CASSPPSGYGYTF	TGTGCCAGCAGCCCCCCATCGGGCTATGGCTACACCTTC
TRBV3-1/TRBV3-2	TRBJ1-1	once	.	CASSQDRGTEAFF	TGTGCCAGCAGCCAAGATCGGGGCACTGAAGCTTTCTTT
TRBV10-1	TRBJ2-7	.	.	CASSEDNSYEQYF	TGCGCCAGCAGTGAGGACAACTCCTACGAGCAGTACTTC
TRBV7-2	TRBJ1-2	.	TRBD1	CASSLPGQGATNYGYTF	TGTGCCAGCAGCTTACCGGGACAGGGGGCGACGAACTATGGCTACACCTTC
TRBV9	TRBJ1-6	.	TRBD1	CASSGEGTGSRPLHF	TGTGCCAGCAGCGGGGAAGGGACAGGGTCAAGACCCCTCCACTTT
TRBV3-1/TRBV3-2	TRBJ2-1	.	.	CASSQVQGRGEQFF	TGTGCCAGCAGCCAAGTACAGGGTCGGGGAGAGCAGTTCTTC
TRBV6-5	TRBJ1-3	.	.	CASSPRDTLGNTIYF	TGTGCCAGCAGTCCCCGGGACACATTAGGAAACACCATATATTTT
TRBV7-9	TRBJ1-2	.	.	CASSLSPGRASNYGYTF	TGTGCCAGCAGCTTATCCCCTGGCAGGGCCTCTAACTATGGCTACACCTTC
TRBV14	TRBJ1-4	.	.	CASSPSIATNEKLFF	TGTGCCAGCAGCCCGTCTATTGCAACTAATGAAAAACTGTTTTTT
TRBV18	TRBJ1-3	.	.	CASSLEAGKSGNTIYF	TGTGCCAGCTCATTAGAAGCAGGCAAGAGTGGAAACACCATATATTTT
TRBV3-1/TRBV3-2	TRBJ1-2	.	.	CASSPGGGRTYGYTF	TGTGCCAGCAGCCCCGGGGGGGGTCGGACCTATGGCTACACCTTC
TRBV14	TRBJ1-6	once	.	CASSQVRGIDSPLHF	TGTGCCAGCAGCCAAGTACGGGGAATAGATTCACCCCTCCACTTT
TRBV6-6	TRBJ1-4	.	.	CASSYPGQTHEKLFF	TGTGCCAGCAGTTACCCCGGACAGACTCATGAAAAACTGTTTTTT
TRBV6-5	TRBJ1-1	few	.	CASSLIGTEAFF	TGTGCCAGCAGCCTAATCGGTACTGAAGCTTTCTTT
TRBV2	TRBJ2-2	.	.	CASSPNRADTGELFF	TGTGCCAGCAGTCCGAACAGGGCGGACACCGGGGAGCTGTTTTTT